The clone carrying this TCR beta chain has at least ten counts. TCRdb recomputed calls from the RT-PCR reads with MiXCR, one row per CDR3 protein. The sample holds about 960,000 distinct CDR3 sequences, over 15% seen once. This specimen comes from a study of patients and donors after allogeneic stem cell transplantation. The CDR3 totals 16 residues. J gave up 2 bases and V 4 bases, and 5 bases lay outside the gene matches. Germline V CDR1 and CDR2: SGHRS, YFSETQ. The gene calls are TRBV5-1 and TRBJ2-1, with 11 bases lining up with TRBD2. The TCR originated in a human donor who was either an allogeneic HSCT recipient or a stem cell or donor lymphocyte infusion donor (not recorded which). It is not recorded whose cells these are; they may come from a transplant donor. Sequenced: blood, either unsorted or a sorted T cell fraction (not recorded which). Written as DNA, the CDR3 is TGCGCCAGCAGCACTACTAGCGGGGGACCCTACAATGAGCAGTTCTTC. It codes for CASSTTSGGPYNEQFF.